This T cell receptor beta chain was observed in a study of T cells in Graves' hyperthyroidism and ophthalmopathy (dated by TCRdb to between 2017 and 2020). In terms of the full investigation: Peripheral blood samples were taken at initial diagnosis, before any treatment was given. To identify distinguishing TCR V-J signatures, a discovery cohort of some 100 patients was used, comprising 40 to 45 with Graves' ophthalmopathy and under 60 with stable Graves' hyperthyroidism. In six Graves' hyperthyroidism patients, the study also compared T-cell repertoires from thyroid tissue with T-cell repertoires from blood. After sampling, hyperthyroidism patients received methimazole starting at 30 mg daily, and ophthalmopathy patients received high-dose intravenous methylprednisolone. An independent validation cohort of around 19 hyperthyroidism patients and 17 patients who later progressed to ophthalmopathy tested prospective prediction of ophthalmopathy. The paper describes TCR Vbeta CDR3 sequencing of fewer than 150 peripheral blood samples, made up of 43 ophthalmopathy patients, around 73 hyperthyroidism patients and 17 progressor patients. For training and testing, the 100 or so patients in the discovery cohort were randomly divided in a 7:3 ratio.

Stable Graves' hyperthyroidism was defined as the absence of progression to ophthalmopathy over 18 months of follow-up. Hyperthyroidism patients were aged 18 to 65 years and newly diagnosed, with disease duration of less than 2 months. Exclusion was applied to patients with uncontrolled infections, other autoimmune diseases, pregnancy or lactation. Diagnoses were based on clinical symptoms, serum thyroxine and TRAb, thyroid ultrasound and orbital computed tomography. Ficoll-Paque density gradient centrifugation was used to isolate PBMCs from under 11 ml of fresh peripheral blood. Total RNA was extracted with Trizol reagent, and quality was checked on an Agilent 2100 Bioanalyzer. The germline V gene (reference sequence) gives CDR1 as LGHDT and CDR2 as YNNKEL. V is shortened by 0 bases, J by 7 bases, and the region joining them spans 6 bases. The CDR3 runs 13 amino acids, cysteine and phenylalanine included. This entry keeps only the CDR3 DNA: 39 bases, framed from base 1.

Summary of the overall study and its limitations: No statistical method was used to set the sample size in advance, and investigators knew the group allocation. Most expanded thyroid clonotypes (frequency above 0.001) were also detected in blood, a finding suggesting that blood repertoires may reflect thyroid immune responses. In validation, progression to ophthalmopathy was predicted by the model with around 71% sensitivity and roughly 76% specificity, a median of approximately 6.5 months before onset. A 13 V-J signature model separated ophthalmopathy from stable hyperthyroidism, with around 88% sensitivity and just under 84% specificity in cross-validation and 80%/75% in testing.

This clonotype was counted many times. No cognate antigen has been identified for it. No much larger clone exists at a distance of one base, and base qualities are not known. The TCR beta CDR3 regions were amplified from the RNA transcripts. For the first round of RT-PCR on the TCR CDR3, the HTBI primer set was used together with the Qiagen OneStep RT-PCR kit. The libraries were constructed in a second round of multiplex PCR and then size-selected and purified. Paired-end sequencing of the libraries was performed with 100 bp reads on an Illumina HiSeq2000. Under the source paper's analysis protocol: SOAPnuke was used to process the raw data, with reads discarded if the reads contained adapters or uncalled bases, had a mean Phred below 15, or lacked an exact constant-primer or identifier match. High-quality paired reads were merged with COPE v1.2.5, and unique nucleotide sequences were defined as clonotypes. MiTCR v1.1 was used to align clonotypes to the IMGT TRBV, TRBD and TRBJ reference segments. The analysis was restricted to V-J combinations with a frequency above 0.0001, which together covered about 99% of the repertoires. The TCS score was defined as F50 (clonal expansion) divided by E x V (chaos), with BLOSUM62-based TCRdist calculated between CDR3 peptides within each V-J. Welch's t-statistics and random forest reduced approximately 520 V-J features to 13, which were used in a naive Bayes classifier (R e1071). Using fastp trimming at Q25 and MiXCR clonotype assembly, TCRdb reanalyzed the public sequencing data and kept in-frame beta chains. CDR3 protein sequences are deduplicated, and each keeps its most common genes and DNA. For this entry, the V and J calls and clone size follow TCRdb and not the study's own pipeline. Counted in this sample were around 300,000 distinct CDR3 sequences; roughly 13% of them appeared once. Of the sample, roughly 7.9% falls within the top ten clones.

The sequence was collected from a woman between 35 and 50 years old with Graves' hyperthyroidism. Sequenced material: blood. The sequence joins TRBV3-1 to TRBJ2-2; confidence is insufficient to name the D gene. CDR3 protein: CASSQDFGGELFF. The DNA sequence reads TGTGCCAGCAGCCAAGATTTCGGCGGGGAGCTGTTTTTT.